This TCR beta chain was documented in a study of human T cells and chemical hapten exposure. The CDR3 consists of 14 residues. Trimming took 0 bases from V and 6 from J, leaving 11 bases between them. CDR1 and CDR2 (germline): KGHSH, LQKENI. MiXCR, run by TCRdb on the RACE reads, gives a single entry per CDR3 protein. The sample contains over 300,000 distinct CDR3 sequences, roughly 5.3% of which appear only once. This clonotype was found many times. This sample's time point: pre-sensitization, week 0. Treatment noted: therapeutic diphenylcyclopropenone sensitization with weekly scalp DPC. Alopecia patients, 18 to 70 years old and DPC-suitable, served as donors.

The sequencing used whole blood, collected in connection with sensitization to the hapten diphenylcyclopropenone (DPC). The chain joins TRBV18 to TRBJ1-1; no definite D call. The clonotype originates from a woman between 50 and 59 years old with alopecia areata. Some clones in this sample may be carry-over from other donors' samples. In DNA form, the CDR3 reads TGTGCCAGCTCACCACCGGGCGGCGGGTCTGAAGCTTTCTTT. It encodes CASSPPGGGSEAFF.